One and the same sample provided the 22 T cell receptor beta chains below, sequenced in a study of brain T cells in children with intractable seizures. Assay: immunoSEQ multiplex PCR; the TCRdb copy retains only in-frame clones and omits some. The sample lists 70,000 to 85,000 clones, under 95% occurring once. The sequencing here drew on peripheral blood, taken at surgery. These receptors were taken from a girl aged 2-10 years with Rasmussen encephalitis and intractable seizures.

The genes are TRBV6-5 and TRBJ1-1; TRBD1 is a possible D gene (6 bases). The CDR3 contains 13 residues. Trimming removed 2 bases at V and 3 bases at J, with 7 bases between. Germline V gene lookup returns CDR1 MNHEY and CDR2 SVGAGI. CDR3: CASSYQGYTEAFF. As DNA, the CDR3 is TGTGCCAGCAGTTACCAGGGGTACACTGAAGCTTTCTTT.

The CDR3 here is CATKETQYF. CDR3 DNA: TGTGCGACCAAAGAGACCCAGTACTTC. The chain has TRBV6-4 and TRBJ2-5; D gene uncertain. Germline V lookup: CDR1 MRHNA, CDR2 SNTAGT. This CDR3 region has 9 residues.

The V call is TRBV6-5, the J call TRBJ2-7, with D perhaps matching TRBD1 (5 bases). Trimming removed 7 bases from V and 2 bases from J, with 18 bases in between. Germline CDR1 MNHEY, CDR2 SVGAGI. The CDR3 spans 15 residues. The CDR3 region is CASTDISRPPYEQYF. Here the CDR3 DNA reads TGTGCCAGCACGGACATATCTAGGCCTCCCTACGAGCAGTACTTC.

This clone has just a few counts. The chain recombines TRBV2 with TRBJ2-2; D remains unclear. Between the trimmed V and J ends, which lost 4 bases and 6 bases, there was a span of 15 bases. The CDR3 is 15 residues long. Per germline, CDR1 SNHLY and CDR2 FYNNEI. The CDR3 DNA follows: TGTGCCAGCAGTGGCCAAACATGGGTTTCCGGGGAGCTGTTTTTT. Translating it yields CASSGQTWVSGELFF.

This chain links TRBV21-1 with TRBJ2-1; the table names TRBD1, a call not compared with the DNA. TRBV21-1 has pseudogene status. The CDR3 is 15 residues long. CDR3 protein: CASSSPQGTYNEQFF. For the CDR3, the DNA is TGTGCCAGCAGCAGCCCGCAGGGAACCTACAATGAGCAGTTCTTC.

The CDR3 coding sequence is TGTGCCAGCAGCCCACTGTTGGGACAGGGGACCGGGGAGCTGTTTTTT. Translated: CASSPLLGQGTGELFF. The chain has TRBV7-9 and TRBJ2-2; 10 nucleotides line up with TRBD1. J gave up 5 bases and V 5 bases, and 8 bases lay outside the gene matches. Germline assignment: CDR1 SEHNR and CDR2 FQNEAQ (reference sequence). CDR3 size: 16 residues.

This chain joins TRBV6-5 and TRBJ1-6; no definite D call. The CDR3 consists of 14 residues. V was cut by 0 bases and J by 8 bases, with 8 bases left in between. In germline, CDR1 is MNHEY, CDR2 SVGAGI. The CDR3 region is CASSYSSTYSPLHF. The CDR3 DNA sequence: TGTGCCAGCAGTTACTCTTCTACTTATTCACCCCTCCACTTT.

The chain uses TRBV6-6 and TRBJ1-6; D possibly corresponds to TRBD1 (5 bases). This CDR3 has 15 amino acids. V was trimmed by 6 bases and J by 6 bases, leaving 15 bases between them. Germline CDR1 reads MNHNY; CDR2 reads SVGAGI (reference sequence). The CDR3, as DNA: TGTGCCAGCAGCGGACAAGTGGGGCTTAATTCACCCCTCCACTTT. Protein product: CASSGQVGLNSPLHF.

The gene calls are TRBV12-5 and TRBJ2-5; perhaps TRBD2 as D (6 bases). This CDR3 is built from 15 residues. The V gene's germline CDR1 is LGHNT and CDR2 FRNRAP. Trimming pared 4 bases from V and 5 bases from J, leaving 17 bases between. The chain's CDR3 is CASGSSSGSDETQYF. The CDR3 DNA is TGTGCTAGTGGTTCCTCTTCCGGGAGTGATGAGACCCAGTACTTC. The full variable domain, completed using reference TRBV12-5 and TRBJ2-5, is DARVTQTPRHKVTEMGQEVTMRCQPILGHNTVFWYRQTMMQGLELLAYFRNRAPLDDSGMPKDRFSAEMPDATLATLKIQPSEPRDSAVYFCASGSSSGSDETQYFGPGTRLLVL.

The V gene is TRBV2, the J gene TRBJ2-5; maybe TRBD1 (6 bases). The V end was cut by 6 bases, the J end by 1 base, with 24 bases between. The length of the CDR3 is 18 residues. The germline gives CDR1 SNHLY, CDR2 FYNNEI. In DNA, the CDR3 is TGTGCCAGCAGCCAAAACTACAGGGTTGTAAGGGCCCAAGAGACCCAGTACTTC. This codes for CASSQNYRVVRAQETQYF.

Here the CDR3 DNA reads TGTGCCAGCAGCTATAGCGGGGGGGTCACAGATACGCAGTATTTT. This encodes CASSYSGGVTDTQYF. This chain connects TRBV7-3 to TRBJ2-3, with TRBD2 identical over 11 bases. Trimming took 4 bases from V and 2 from J; bases not matched to a gene: 2. CDR3 length: 15 amino acids. CDR1 and CDR2 from the germline V gene are SGHTA and FQGTGA.

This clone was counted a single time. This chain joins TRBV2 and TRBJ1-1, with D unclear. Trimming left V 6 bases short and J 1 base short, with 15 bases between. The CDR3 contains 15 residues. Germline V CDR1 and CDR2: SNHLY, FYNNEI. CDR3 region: CASRGDRPPNTEAFF. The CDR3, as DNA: TGTGCCAGCAGGGGAGATCGGCCCCCGAACACTGAAGCTTTCTTT.

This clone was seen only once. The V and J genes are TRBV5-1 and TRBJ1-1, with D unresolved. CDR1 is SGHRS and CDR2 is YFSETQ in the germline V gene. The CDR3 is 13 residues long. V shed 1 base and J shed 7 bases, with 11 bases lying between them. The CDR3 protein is CASSLSGRGEAFF. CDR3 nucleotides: TGCGCCAGCAGCTTGTCAGGCAGAGGTGAAGCTTTCTTT.

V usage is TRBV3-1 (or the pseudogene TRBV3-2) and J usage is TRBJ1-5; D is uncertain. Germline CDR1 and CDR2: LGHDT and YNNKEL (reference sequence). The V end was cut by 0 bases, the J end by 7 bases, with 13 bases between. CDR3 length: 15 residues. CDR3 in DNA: TGTGCCAGCAGCCAAGATTGGGGTAAAGGACAGCCCCAGCATTTT. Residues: CASSQDWGKGQPQHF.

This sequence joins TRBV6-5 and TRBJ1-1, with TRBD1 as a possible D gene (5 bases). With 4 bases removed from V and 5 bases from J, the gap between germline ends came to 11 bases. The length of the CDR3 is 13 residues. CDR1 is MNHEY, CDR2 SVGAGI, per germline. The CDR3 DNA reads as TGTGCCAGCAGTTGGGGGGTTTGGACTGAAGCTTTCTTT. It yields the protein CASSWGVWTEAFF.

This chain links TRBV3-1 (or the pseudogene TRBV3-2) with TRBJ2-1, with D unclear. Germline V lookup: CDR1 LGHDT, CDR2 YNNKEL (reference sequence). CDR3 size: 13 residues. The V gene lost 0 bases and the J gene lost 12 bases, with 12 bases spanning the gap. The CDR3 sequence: CASSQEPALGQFF. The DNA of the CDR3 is TGTGCCAGCAGCCAAGAACCGGCGCTCGGGCAGTTCTTC.

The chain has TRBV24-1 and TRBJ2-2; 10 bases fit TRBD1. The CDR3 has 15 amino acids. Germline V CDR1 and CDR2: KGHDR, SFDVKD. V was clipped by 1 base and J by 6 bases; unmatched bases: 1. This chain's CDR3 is CATSDFGTGAGELFF. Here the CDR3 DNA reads TGTGCCACCAGTGATTTCGGGACAGGGGCCGGGGAGCTGTTTTTT.

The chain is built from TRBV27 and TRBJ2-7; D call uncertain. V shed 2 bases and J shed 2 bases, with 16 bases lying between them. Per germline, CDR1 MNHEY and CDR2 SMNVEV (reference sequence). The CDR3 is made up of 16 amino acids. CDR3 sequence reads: CASSLGWASVTYEQYF. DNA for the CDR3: TGTGCCAGCAGTTTAGGCTGGGCTTCCGTAACCTACGAGCAGTACTTC.

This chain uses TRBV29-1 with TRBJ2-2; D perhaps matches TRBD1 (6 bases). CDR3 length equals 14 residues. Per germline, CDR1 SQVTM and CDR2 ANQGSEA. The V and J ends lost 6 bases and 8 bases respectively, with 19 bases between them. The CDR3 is CSVDITGIQGELFF. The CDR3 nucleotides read TGCAGCGTGGATATAACAGGGATTCAGGGGGAGCTGTTTTTT.

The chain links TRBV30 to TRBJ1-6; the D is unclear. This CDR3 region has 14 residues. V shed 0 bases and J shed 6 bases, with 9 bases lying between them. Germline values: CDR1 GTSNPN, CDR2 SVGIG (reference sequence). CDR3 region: CAWSVVGINSPLHF. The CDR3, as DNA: TGTGCCTGGAGTGTAGTGGGGATTAATTCACCCCTCCACTTT.

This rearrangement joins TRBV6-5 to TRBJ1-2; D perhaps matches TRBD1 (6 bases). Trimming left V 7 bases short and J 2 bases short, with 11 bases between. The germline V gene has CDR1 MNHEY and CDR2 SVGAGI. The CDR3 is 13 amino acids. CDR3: CASNLDSNYGYTF. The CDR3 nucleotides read TGTGCCAGCAATCTGGACAGCAACTATGGCTACACCTTC.

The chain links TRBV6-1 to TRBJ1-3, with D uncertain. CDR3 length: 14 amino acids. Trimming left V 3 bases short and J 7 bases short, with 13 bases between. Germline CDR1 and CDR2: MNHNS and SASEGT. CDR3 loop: CASSELQGRNTIYF. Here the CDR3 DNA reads TGTGCCAGCAGTGAGCTTCAAGGGCGGAACACCATATATTTT.